This T cell receptor (beta chain) was retrieved from a study of blood T cells in healthy people across ages. Extractions gave at least 5 micrograms of total RNA per sample. A second roughly 6 to 12 cycle PCR used barcoded and J-beta primers. TCRdb passed the 5' RACE reads through MiXCR, listing each CDR3 protein once. Among 1,800,000 or so distinct CDR3 sequences listed, about 39% were seen once. Looked up from germline, CDR1 is ENHRY and CDR2 is SYGVKD. CDR3 length: 14 amino acids. Trimming took 6 bases from V and 2 from J; bases not matched to a gene: 3. The chain recombines TRBV10-3 with TRBJ2-5; TRBD1 aligns across 10 bases. The receptor was isolated from a human donor in good health. Material for sequencing was blood. CDR3 amino acids: CAISGTGEQETQYF. As DNA, the CDR3 is TGTGCCATCAGCGGGACAGGGGAACAAGAGACCCAGTACTTC.